Sequencing of this T cell receptor beta chain was carried out in a study of T-cell memory formation after mild COVID-19. The CDR3 covers 12 residues. V gave up 1 base and J gave up 8 bases, with 8 bases separating them. Germline CDR1 is MNHEY and CDR2 is SMNVEV (reference sequence). There are a few counts of this clonotype. TCRdb passed the 5' RACE reads through MiXCR, listing each CDR3 protein once. The sample holds some 88,000 distinct CDR3 sequences, around a quarter seen once. This clonotype originated in a man younger than 35 who had mild COVID-19 (a few samples of this study predate the infection). Cell type and time point are not known. Sequences were obtained from PBMCs or a T cell subset sorted from them (not recorded which). This sequence joins TRBV27 and TRBJ1-2; a possible D gene is TRBD1 (6 bases). The CDR3 DNA reads TGTGCCAGCAGTTTATACGGGGGCGGCTACACCTTC. Amino acid sequence: CASSLYGGGYTF.